Ten or more counts support the clone carrying this TCR beta chain. Its specificity is not known. TCRdb independently ran MiXCR on the RACE reads; one entry per CDR3 protein. This repertoire shows about 92,000 distinct CDR3 sequences, 9.6% found once; its top ten account for roughly 3.5%. The sample originates from a study of human T cells and chemical hapten exposure. J was trimmed by 1 base and V by 2 bases; bases with no gene match: 1. Germline V gene data show CDR1 as MRHNA and CDR2 as SNTAGT. There are 15 residues in the CDR3. The sample's time point: pre-sensitization, week 0. The treatment: therapeutic diphenylcyclopropenone sensitization with weekly scalp DPC. Study observations and caveats: The number of TCRs over 1 in 1000 frequency stayed unchanged after DPC.

The specimen comprised whole blood, sampled in connection with sensitization to the hapten diphenylcyclopropenone (DPC). This TCR was sampled from a woman in her forties with alopecia areata. Some clones in this sample may be carry-over from other donors' samples. The V and J genes are TRBV6-4 and TRBJ2-3; 9 bases agree with TRBD2. The CDR3 protein is CASSDGGGGTDTQYF. The CDR3 DNA sequence: TGTGCCAGCAGTGACGGCGGGGGGGGCACAGATACGCAGTATTTT.